The rows below give T cell receptor beta chains drawn from one sample of a study of shared clonotypes between healthy human individuals. The method was immunoSEQ multiplex PCR; TCRdb's version includes in-frame clones alone and lacks a portion of them. The sample records 450,000 to 500,000 clones, 70% to 85% being singletons. Input material: PBMCs. These receptor sequences come from a woman in her thirties or forties in good health. Some clones in this sample may be carry-over from other donors' samples. The CDR3 runs from the conserved cysteine through the conserved F or W. The order of the fields is J gene, D gene, clone size, V gene, CDR3 protein, CDR3 DNA. A D gene is named only where the DNA matches it firmly. For some rows the clone size is stated as once, few or many, or as a class when expanded; others skip it.

j_call: TRBJ1-1; d_call: NA; clone_size: NA; v_call: TRBV6-4; cdr3_aa: CASNPAGNTEAFF; cdr3_nt: TGTGCCAGCAACCCTGCAGGAAACACTGAAGCTTTCTTT
j_call: TRBJ2-7; d_call: TRBD2; clone_size: NA; v_call: TRBV28; cdr3_aa: CASSLTSGRPHEQYF; cdr3_nt: TGTGCCAGCAGTCTCACTAGCGGGAGGCCCCACGAGCAGTACTTC
j_call: TRBJ2-7; d_call: NA; clone_size: NA; v_call: TRBV9; cdr3_aa: CASSARSSDHEQYF; cdr3_nt: TGTGCCAGCAGCGCCCGATCTAGCGACCACGAGCAGTACTTC
j_call: TRBJ1-5; d_call: NA; clone_size: NA; v_call: TRBV7-8; cdr3_aa: CASSLDVSNQPQHF; cdr3_nt: TGTGCCAGCAGCTTAGATGTCAGTAATCAGCCCCAGCATTTT
j_call: TRBJ2-5; d_call: NA; clone_size: NA; v_call: TRBV7-7; cdr3_aa: CASSYQGLRAWETQYF; cdr3_nt: TGTGCCAGCAGCTACCAGGGTTTACGGGCCTGGGAGACCCAGTACTTC
j_call: TRBJ2-5; d_call: NA; clone_size: NA; v_call: TRBV4-1; cdr3_aa: CASSRPGVLKKETQYF; cdr3_nt: TGCGCCAGCAGCCGACCGGGTGTACTTAAAAAAGAGACCCAGTACTTC
j_call: TRBJ1-1; d_call: TRBD1; clone_size: NA; v_call: TRBV5-6; cdr3_aa: CASSWGTGAEAFF; cdr3_nt: TGTGCCAGCAGCTGGGGGACAGGGGCTGAAGCTTTCTTT
j_call: TRBJ2-7; d_call: TRBD1; clone_size: NA; v_call: TRBV18; cdr3_aa: CASSPGQGVYEQYF; cdr3_nt: TGTGCCAGCTCACCGGGACAGGGTGTCTACGAGCAGTACTTC
j_call: TRBJ2-7; d_call: TRBD2; clone_size: once; v_call: TRBV5-4; cdr3_aa: CASSGTSGSFGGEQYF; cdr3_nt: TGTGCCAGCAGCGGGACTAGCGGGAGTTTTGGCGGGGAGCAGTACTTC
j_call: TRBJ2-2; d_call: NA; clone_size: NA; v_call: TRBV19; cdr3_aa: CASSRQAYTNGGELFF; cdr3_nt: TGTGCCAGTAGCCGACAGGCTTACACTAACGGGGGGGAGCTGTTTTTT
j_call: TRBJ2-3; d_call: NA; clone_size: NA; v_call: TRBV7-9; cdr3_aa: CASSPPMGRSGDTQYF; cdr3_nt: TGTGCCAGCAGCCCTCCCATGGGGAGATCAGGGGATACGCAGTATTTT
j_call: TRBJ2-1; d_call: TRBD2; clone_size: NA; v_call: TRBV11-2; cdr3_aa: CASSLASGRAFYEQFF; cdr3_nt: TGTGCCAGCAGCTTGGCTAGCGGGAGGGCCTTCTATGAGCAGTTCTTC
j_call: TRBJ1-1; d_call: NA; clone_size: NA; v_call: TRBV28; cdr3_aa: CASSQLRTEAFF; cdr3_nt: TGTGCCAGCAGCCAGTTGAGAACTGAAGCTTTCTTT
j_call: TRBJ1-3; d_call: NA; clone_size: NA; v_call: TRBV5-1; cdr3_aa: CASSSDGGRGNTIYF; cdr3_nt: TGCGCCAGCAGCTCCGACGGGGGGCGCGGAAACACCATATATTTT
j_call: TRBJ2-5; d_call: NA; clone_size: NA; v_call: TRBV19; cdr3_aa: CASSIGRAGGETQYF; cdr3_nt: TGTGCCAGTAGTATCGGCAGGGCAGGTGGAGAGACCCAGTACTTC
j_call: TRBJ1-4; d_call: TRBD1; clone_size: NA; v_call: TRBV7-2; cdr3_aa: CASSPRGRGQEKLFF; cdr3_nt: TGTGCCAGCAGCCCCCGGGGCAGGGGGCAGGAAAAACTGTTTTTT
j_call: TRBJ2-1; d_call: TRBD2; clone_size: NA; v_call: TRBV7-8; cdr3_aa: CASSIGLAGVNEQFF; cdr3_nt: TGTGCCAGCAGCATCGGACTAGCGGGAGTCAATGAGCAGTTCTTC
j_call: TRBJ1-2; d_call: NA; clone_size: NA; v_call: TRBV5-1; cdr3_aa: CASSLGDGGVTNYGYTF; cdr3_nt: TGCGCCAGCAGCTTGGGGGACGGAGGAGTCACGAACTATGGCTACACCTTC
j_call: TRBJ2-7; d_call: NA; clone_size: NA; v_call: TRBV5-1; cdr3_aa: CASSPLGSPGDEQYF; cdr3_nt: TGCGCCAGCAGCCCCCTTGGGAGCCCCGGCGACGAGCAGTACTTC
j_call: TRBJ1-5; d_call: NA; clone_size: NA; v_call: TRBV7-9; cdr3_aa: CASSLGQGPQHF; cdr3_nt: TGTGCCAGCAGCTTAGGGCAGGGGCCCCAGCATTTT
j_call: TRBJ2-1; d_call: TRBD1; clone_size: NA; v_call: TRBV11-2; cdr3_aa: CASSPLSLQGSEQFF; cdr3_nt: TGTGCCAGCAGCCCCTTGAGCCTACAGGGGAGTGAGCAGTTCTTC
j_call: TRBJ2-1; d_call: NA; clone_size: large; v_call: TRBV28; cdr3_aa: CASSYPHGGSYNEQFF; cdr3_nt: TGTGCCAGCAGTTACCCTCACGGAGGTTCCTACAATGAGCAGTTCTTC
j_call: TRBJ2-7; d_call: NA; clone_size: NA; v_call: TRBV11-2; cdr3_aa: CASSLVSVPMVEQYF; cdr3_nt: TGTGCCAGCAGCTTAGTAAGCGTCCCCATGGTCGAGCAGTACTTC
j_call: TRBJ2-7; d_call: TRBD2; clone_size: NA; v_call: TRBV7-9; cdr3_aa: CASSLFPGLAYEQYF; cdr3_nt: TGTGCCAGCAGCTTATTTCCGGGACTAGCCTACGAGCAGTACTTC
j_call: TRBJ2-7; d_call: NA; clone_size: NA; v_call: TRBV28; cdr3_aa: CASSLGGPYEQYF; cdr3_nt: TGTGCCAGCAGTTTAGGCGGCCCCTACGAGCAGTACTTC
j_call: TRBJ2-6; d_call: NA; clone_size: NA; v_call: TRBV19; cdr3_aa: CASSIEGGSGANVLTF; cdr3_nt: TGTGCCAGTAGTATAGAGGGGGGCTCTGGGGCCAACGTCCTGACTTTC
j_call: TRBJ2-5; d_call: NA; clone_size: NA; v_call: TRBV6-5; cdr3_aa: CASSYSVQETQYF; cdr3_nt: TGTGCCAGCAGTTACTCGGTTCAAGAGACCCAGTACTTC
j_call: TRBJ1-4; d_call: NA; clone_size: many; v_call: TRBV29-1; cdr3_aa: CSVAFGAWTNEKLFF; cdr3_nt: TGCAGCGTCGCCTTCGGGGCTTGGACTAATGAAAAACTGTTTTTT
j_call: TRBJ2-2; d_call: NA; clone_size: few; v_call: TRBV18; cdr3_aa: CASSPPLGTGELFF; cdr3_nt: TGTGCCAGCTCACCTCCCTTGGGCACCGGGGAGCTGTTTTTT
j_call: TRBJ2-4; d_call: NA; clone_size: NA; v_call: TRBV25-1; cdr3_aa: CASSDALTRSKNIQYF; cdr3_nt: TGTGCCAGCAGTGACGCTCTCACTAGGTCCAAAAACATTCAGTACTTC
j_call: TRBJ1-4; d_call: TRBD1; clone_size: NA; v_call: TRBV10-2; cdr3_aa: CASREPGQGTNEKLFF; cdr3_nt: TGCGCCAGCAGAGAGCCGGGACAGGGAACTAATGAAAAACTGTTTTTT
j_call: TRBJ2-6; d_call: NA; clone_size: NA; v_call: TRBV14; cdr3_aa: CASSPYLSGANVLTF; cdr3_nt: TGTGCCAGCAGCCCCTATTTATCCGGGGCCAACGTCCTGACTTTC
j_call: TRBJ2-2; d_call: TRBD1; clone_size: NA; v_call: TRBV10-2; cdr3_aa: CASSESVDRATGELFF; cdr3_nt: TGCGCCAGCAGTGAGTCAGTTGACAGGGCGACCGGGGAGCTGTTTTTT
j_call: TRBJ2-1; d_call: NA; clone_size: few; v_call: TRBV11-2; cdr3_aa: CASSRDLPTYNEQFF; cdr3_nt: TGTGCCAGCTCCCGGGACCTACCTACCTACAATGAGCAGTTCTTC
j_call: TRBJ2-2; d_call: TRBD1; clone_size: NA; v_call: TRBV10-3; cdr3_aa: CAISETLGQGSTGELFF; cdr3_nt: TGTGCCATCAGTGAAACTCTCGGACAGGGGAGCACCGGGGAGCTGTTTTTT
j_call: TRBJ1-2; d_call: NA; clone_size: few; v_call: TRBV7-2; cdr3_aa: CASSPRQGSVYTF; cdr3_nt: TGTGCCAGCAGCCCAAGGCAGGGTTCTGTCTACACCTTC
j_call: TRBJ2-3; d_call: NA; clone_size: many; v_call: TRBV6-4; cdr3_aa: CASSEVAASTDTQYF; cdr3_nt: TGTGCCAGCAGTGAAGTAGCGGCTAGCACAGATACGCAGTATTTT
j_call: TRBJ1-1; d_call: NA; clone_size: few; v_call: TRBV30; cdr3_aa: CAWSIGQYTEAFF; cdr3_nt: TGTGCCTGGAGTATTGGACAGTACACTGAAGCTTTCTTT
j_call: TRBJ2-5; d_call: TRBD2; clone_size: NA; v_call: TRBV19; cdr3_aa: CASMGAGGASETQYF; cdr3_nt: TGTGCCAGTATGGGAGCGGGAGGTGCCTCGGAGACCCAGTACTTC
j_call: TRBJ1-4; d_call: NA; clone_size: NA; v_call: TRBV19; cdr3_aa: CASIPGRGLGKLFF; cdr3_nt: TGTGCCAGTATCCCGGGGAGGGGTCTCGGAAAACTGTTTTTT
j_call: TRBJ2-7; d_call: TRBD2; clone_size: NA; v_call: TRBV7-3; cdr3_aa: CASSLRPRGDEQYF; cdr3_nt: TGTGCCAGCAGCTTAAGGCCACGGGGGGACGAGCAGTACTTC
j_call: TRBJ2-3; d_call: TRBD2; clone_size: NA; v_call: TRBV7-2; cdr3_aa: CASSLVAGGTDTQYF; cdr3_nt: TGTGCCAGCAGCTTAGTAGCGGGCGGGACAGATACGCAGTATTTT
j_call: TRBJ1-5; d_call: NA; clone_size: NA; v_call: TRBV2; cdr3_aa: CASGTGGSNQPQHF; cdr3_nt: TGTGCCAGCGGTACAGGAGGGAGCAATCAGCCCCAGCATTTT
j_call: TRBJ1-5; d_call: NA; clone_size: NA; v_call: TRBV2; cdr3_aa: CASSPQGNSNQPQHF; cdr3_nt: TGTGCCAGCAGCCCACAGGGAAATAGCAATCAGCCCCAGCATTTT
j_call: TRBJ2-5; d_call: TRBD2; clone_size: NA; v_call: TRBV7-2; cdr3_aa: CASSLTAGGGETQYF; cdr3_nt: TGTGCCAGCAGCTTAACAGCGGGAGGGGGGGAGACCCAGTACTTC
j_call: TRBJ2-1; d_call: NA; clone_size: NA; v_call: TRBV11-1; cdr3_aa: CASSLVVSSYNEQFF; cdr3_nt: TGTGCCAGCAGCTTAGTGGTAAGCTCCTACAATGAGCAGTTCTTC
j_call: TRBJ2-5; d_call: NA; clone_size: NA; v_call: TRBV15; cdr3_aa: CATSRGYGSETQYF; cdr3_nt: TGTGCCACCAGCAGGGGATACGGTTCGGAGACCCAGTACTTC
j_call: TRBJ2-5; d_call: NA; clone_size: NA; v_call: TRBV6-6; cdr3_aa: CASSYPGFPETQYF; cdr3_nt: TGTGCCAGCAGTTACCCAGGGTTCCCAGAGACCCAGTACTTC
j_call: TRBJ1-1; d_call: TRBD1; clone_size: once; v_call: TRBV14; cdr3_aa: CASSLWDSMNTEAFF; cdr3_nt: TGTGCCAGCAGCCTATGGGACAGCATGAACACTGAAGCTTTCTTT
j_call: TRBJ2-7; d_call: NA; clone_size: NA; v_call: TRBV11-2; cdr3_aa: CASSLVFVDEQYF; cdr3_nt: TGTGCCAGCAGCTTAGTGTTCGTGGACGAGCAGTACTTC
j_call: TRBJ1-5; d_call: TRBD1; clone_size: NA; v_call: TRBV30; cdr3_aa: CAWSVGRGAAPQHF; cdr3_nt: TGTGCCTGGAGTGTTGGCAGGGGGGCTGCGCCCCAGCATTTT
j_call: TRBJ2-6; d_call: NA; clone_size: once; v_call: TRBV7-3; cdr3_aa: CASSSRGSGANVLTF; cdr3_nt: TGTGCCAGCAGCTCACGGGGCTCTGGGGCCAACGTCCTGACTTTC
j_call: TRBJ2-3; d_call: NA; clone_size: NA; v_call: TRBV19; cdr3_aa: CASSVEGGRHTQYF; cdr3_nt: TGTGCCAGTAGTGTTGAGGGGGGACGTCATACGCAGTATTTT
j_call: TRBJ2-3; d_call: NA; clone_size: NA; v_call: TRBV19; cdr3_aa: CASSPIGPQDTQYF; cdr3_nt: TGTGCCAGTAGTCCAATCGGGCCTCAAGATACGCAGTATTTT
j_call: TRBJ1-1; d_call: NA; clone_size: NA; v_call: TRBV9; cdr3_aa: CASSARDHRNTEAFF; cdr3_nt: TGTGCCAGCAGCGCTCGGGACCACCGAAACACTGAAGCTTTCTTT
j_call: TRBJ1-5; d_call: NA; clone_size: NA; v_call: TRBV2; cdr3_aa: CASSSQGNQPQHF; cdr3_nt: TGTGCCAGCAGTTCTCAGGGAAATCAGCCCCAGCATTTT
j_call: TRBJ2-7; d_call: NA; clone_size: NA; v_call: TRBV28; cdr3_aa: CASRGNTEQYF; cdr3_nt: TGTGCCAGCCGAGGAAACACCGAGCAGTACTTC
j_call: TRBJ2-3; d_call: TRBD2; clone_size: once; v_call: TRBV25-1; cdr3_aa: CASSEGLAGFTDTQYF; cdr3_nt: TGTGCCAGCAGTGAGGGACTAGCGGGATTCACAGATACGCAGTATTTT
j_call: TRBJ1-5; d_call: TRBD1; clone_size: few; v_call: TRBV19; cdr3_aa: CASSNRGFNQPQHF; cdr3_nt: TGTGCCAGTAGTAACAGGGGGTTCAATCAGCCCCAGCATTTT
j_call: TRBJ2-7; d_call: TRBD2; clone_size: NA; v_call: TRBV27; cdr3_aa: CASSRAGATSYEQYF; cdr3_nt: TGTGCCAGCAGCCGAGCGGGAGCGACCTCCTACGAGCAGTACTTC